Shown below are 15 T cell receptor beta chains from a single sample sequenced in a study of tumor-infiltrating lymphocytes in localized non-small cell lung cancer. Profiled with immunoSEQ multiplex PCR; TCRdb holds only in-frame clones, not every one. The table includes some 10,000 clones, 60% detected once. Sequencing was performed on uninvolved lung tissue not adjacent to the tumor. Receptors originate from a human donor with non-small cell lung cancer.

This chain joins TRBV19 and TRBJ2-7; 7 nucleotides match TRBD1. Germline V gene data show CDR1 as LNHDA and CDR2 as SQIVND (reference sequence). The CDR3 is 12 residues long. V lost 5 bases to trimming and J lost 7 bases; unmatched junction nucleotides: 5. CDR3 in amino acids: CASSPTGWEQYF. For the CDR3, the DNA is TGTGCCAGTAGTCCGACAGGGTGGGAGCAGTACTTC.

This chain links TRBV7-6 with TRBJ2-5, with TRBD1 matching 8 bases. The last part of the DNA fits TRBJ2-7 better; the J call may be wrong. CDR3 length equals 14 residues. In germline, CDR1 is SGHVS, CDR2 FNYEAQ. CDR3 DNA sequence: TGTGCCAGCAGTTTCGGGACAGGAAGCTACGAGCAGTACTTC. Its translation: CASSFGTGSYEQYF.

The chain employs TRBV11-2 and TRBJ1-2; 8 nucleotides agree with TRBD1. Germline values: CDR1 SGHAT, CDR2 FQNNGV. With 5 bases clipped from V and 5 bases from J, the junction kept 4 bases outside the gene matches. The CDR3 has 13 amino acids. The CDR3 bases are TGTGCCAGCAGCCCGGACAGGGTTTATGGCTACACCTTC. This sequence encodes CASSPDRVYGYTF.

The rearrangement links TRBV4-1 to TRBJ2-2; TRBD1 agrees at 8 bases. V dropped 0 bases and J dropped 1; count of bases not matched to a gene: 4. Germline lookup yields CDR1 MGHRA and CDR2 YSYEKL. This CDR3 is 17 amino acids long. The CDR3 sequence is CASSQDAGTGNTGELFF. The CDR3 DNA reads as TGCGCCAGCAGCCAAGATGCCGGGACAGGGAACACCGGGGAGCTGTTTTTT.

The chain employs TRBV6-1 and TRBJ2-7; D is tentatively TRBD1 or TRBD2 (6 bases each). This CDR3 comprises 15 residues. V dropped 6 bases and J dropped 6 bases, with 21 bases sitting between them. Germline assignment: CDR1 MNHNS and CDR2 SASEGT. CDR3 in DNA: TGTGCCAGCAGCGAGGCGGGGTACCGAGGGGGCGAGCAGTACTTC. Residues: CASSEAGYRGGEQYF.

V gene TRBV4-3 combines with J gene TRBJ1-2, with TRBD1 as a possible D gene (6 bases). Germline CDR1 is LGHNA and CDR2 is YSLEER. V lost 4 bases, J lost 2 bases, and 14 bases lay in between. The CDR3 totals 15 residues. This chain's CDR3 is CASSPGQPRNYGYTF. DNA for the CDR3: TGCGCCAGCAGCCCTGGACAGCCAAGGAACTATGGCTACACCTTC.

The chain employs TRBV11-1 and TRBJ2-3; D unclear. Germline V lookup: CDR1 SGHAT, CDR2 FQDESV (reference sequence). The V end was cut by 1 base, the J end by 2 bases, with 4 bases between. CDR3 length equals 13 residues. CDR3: CASSLVHTDTQYF. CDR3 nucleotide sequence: TGTGCCAGCAGCTTAGTCCACACAGATACGCAGTATTTT.

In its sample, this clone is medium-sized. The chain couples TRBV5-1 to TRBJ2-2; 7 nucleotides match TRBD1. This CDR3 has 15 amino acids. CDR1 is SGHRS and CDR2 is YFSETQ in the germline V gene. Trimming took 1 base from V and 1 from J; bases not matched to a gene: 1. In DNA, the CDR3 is TGCGCCAGCAGCTTGTGGGACAGGAACACCGGGGAGCTGTTTTTT. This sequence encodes CASSLWDRNTGELFF.

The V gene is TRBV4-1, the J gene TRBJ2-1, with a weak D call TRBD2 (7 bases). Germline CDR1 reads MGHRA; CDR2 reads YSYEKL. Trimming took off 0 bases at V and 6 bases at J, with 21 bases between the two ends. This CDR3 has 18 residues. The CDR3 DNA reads TGCGCCAGCAGCCAAGAGGGGAGGCGGGGGCCCCTGGGCAATGAGCAGTTCTTC. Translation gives CASSQEGRRGPLGNEQFF.

DNA for the CDR3: TGTGCCAGCAGCCCACATGAAAAACTGTTTTTT. Protein product: CASSPHEKLFF. This sequence joins TRBV7-9 and TRBJ1-4; D remains ambiguous. CDR1 SEHNR and CDR2 FQNEAQ come from the germline V gene (reference sequence). The V and J ends lost 5 bases and 6 bases respectively, with 4 bases between them. This CDR3 has 11 residues. Filled out from reference TRBV7-9 and TRBJ1-4, the complete variable domain reads DTGVSQNPRHKITKRGQNVTFRCDPISEHNRLYWYRQTLGQGPEFLTYFQNEAQLEKSRLLSDRFSAERPKGSFSTLEIQRTEQGDSAMYLCASSPHEKLFFGSGTQLSVL.

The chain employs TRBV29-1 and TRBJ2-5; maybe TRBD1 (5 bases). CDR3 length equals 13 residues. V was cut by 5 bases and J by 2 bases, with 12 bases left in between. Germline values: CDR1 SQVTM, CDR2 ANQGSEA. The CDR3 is CSVLSREQETQYF. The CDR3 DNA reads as TGCAGCGTTTTAAGCAGGGAACAAGAGACCCAGTACTTC.

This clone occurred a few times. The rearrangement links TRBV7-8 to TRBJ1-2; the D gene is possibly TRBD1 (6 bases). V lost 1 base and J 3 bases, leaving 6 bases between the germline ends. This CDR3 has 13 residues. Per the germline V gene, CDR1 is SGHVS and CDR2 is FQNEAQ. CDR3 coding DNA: TGTGCCAGCAGCTTAGGACAGGACTATGGCTACACCTTC. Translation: CASSLGQDYGYTF. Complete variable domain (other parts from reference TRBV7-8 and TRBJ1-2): GAGVSQSPRYKVAKRGQDVALRCDPISGHVSLFWYQQALGQGPEFLTYFQNEAQLDKSGLPSDRFFAERPEGSVSTLKIQRTQQEDSAVYLCASSLGQDYGYTFGSGTRLTVV.

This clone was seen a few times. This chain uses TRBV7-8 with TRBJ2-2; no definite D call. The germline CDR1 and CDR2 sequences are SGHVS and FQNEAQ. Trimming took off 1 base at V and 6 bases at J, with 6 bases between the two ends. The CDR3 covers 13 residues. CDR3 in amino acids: CASSLGLPGELFF. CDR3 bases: TGTGCCAGCAGCTTAGGGCTACCCGGGGAGCTGTTTTTT.

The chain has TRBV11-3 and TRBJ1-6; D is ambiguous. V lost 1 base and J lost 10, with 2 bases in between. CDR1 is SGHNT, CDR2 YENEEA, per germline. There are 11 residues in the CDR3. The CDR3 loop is CASSLASPLHF. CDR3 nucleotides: TGTGCCAGCAGCTTAGCGTCACCCCTCCACTTT.

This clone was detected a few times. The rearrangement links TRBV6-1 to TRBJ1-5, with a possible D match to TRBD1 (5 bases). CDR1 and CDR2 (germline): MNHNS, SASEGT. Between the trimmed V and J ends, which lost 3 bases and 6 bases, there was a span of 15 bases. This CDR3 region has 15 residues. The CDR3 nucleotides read TGTGCCAGCAGTGATGAGATGGGGGGGGGTCAGCCCCAGCATTTT. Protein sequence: CASSDEMGGGQPQHF.